The 26 T cell receptor beta chains below come from one sample, sequenced in a study of cytomegalovirus exposure and HLA in healthy donors. The PCR used 60 Vbeta and 13 Jbeta primers. Data came from immunoSEQ multiplex PCR; TCRdb stores just in-frame clones and leaves some out. This sample's clone table lists 110,000 to 150,000 clones. The source material was PBMCs. The source is a woman under 30 in good health and CMV-seronegative.

V usage is TRBV19 and J usage is TRBJ2-7; 10 nucleotides match TRBD2. Germline CDR1 reads LNHDA; CDR2 reads SQIVND (reference sequence). V lost 6 bases to trimming and J lost 2 bases; unmatched junction nucleotides: 4. The CDR3 runs to 14 residues. CDR3 sequence reads: CASSSLAGAYEQYF. The CDR3 DNA follows: TGTGCCAGTAGCTCCCTAGCGGGGGCCTACGAGCAGTACTTC.

The V gene is TRBV7-3, the J gene TRBJ2-1; tentatively, D is TRBD1 (5 bases). Germline V gives CDR1 SGHTA, CDR2 FQGTGA. This CDR3 is built from 13 residues. Trimming pared 3 bases from V and 6 bases from J, leaving 9 bases between. CDR3 sequence reads: CASSFGRVNEQFF. The CDR3, as DNA: TGTGCCAGCAGCTTCGGCAGGGTCAATGAGCAGTTCTTC.

The chain has TRBV7-9 and TRBJ2-3; 12 bases are shared with TRBD2. With 3 bases clipped from V and 4 bases from J, the junction kept 8 bases outside the gene matches. The CDR3 is made up of 17 amino acids. CDR1 is SEHNR and CDR2 is FQNEAQ in the germline V gene (reference sequence). DNA for the CDR3: TGTGCCAGCAGCTTGCGTCGGTCTAGCGGGAGGGCAGATACGCAGTATTTT. Residues: CASSLRRSSGRADTQYF.

The V call is TRBV5-6, the J call TRBJ2-1; 8 bases match TRBD1. CDR1 is SGHDT, CDR2 YYEEEE, per germline. The CDR3 is 16 amino acids. Trimming took 4 bases from V and 5 from J; bases not matched to a gene: 11. Written as DNA, the CDR3 is TGTGCCAGCAGCCGGCTGGGCAGGGGGCTCGACAATGAGCAGTTCTTC. Its translation: CASSRLGRGLDNEQFF.

The chain links TRBV21-1 to TRBJ2-3; the table names TRBD2, a call not compared with the DNA. TRBV21-1 has pseudogene status. This CDR3 comprises 15 residues. This CDR3 is CASSKEGSPGDTQYF. The CDR3 DNA sequence: TGTGCCAGCAGCAAAGAGGGCAGCCCGGGGGATACGCAGTATTTT.

This chain connects TRBV18 to TRBJ2-7; 9 nucleotides line up with TRBD2. The ends lost 3 bases at V and 4 bases at J; junction bases unmatched: 13. CDR1 KGHSH and CDR2 LQKENI come from the germline V gene. The CDR3 runs 17 residues. The CDR3 coding sequence is TGTGCCAGCTCACCGAACATTATACTAGCGGGCCAATACGAGCAGTACTTC. Amino acid sequence: CASSPNIILAGQYEQYF.

This sequence joins TRBV27 and TRBJ2-7; 10 positions match TRBD1. V was pared by 4 bases and J by 4 bases, with 7 bases of the junction left unmatched. The CDR3 runs 15 residues. Germline values: CDR1 MNHEY, CDR2 SMNVEV (reference sequence). CDR3 sequence: CASSYQGQGWYEQYF. The CDR3, as DNA: TGTGCCAGCAGTTACCAGGGACAGGGGTGGTACGAGCAGTACTTC.

The chain joins TRBV6-6 to TRBJ2-4, with D perhaps matching TRBD1 (6 bases). Germline assignment: CDR1 MNHNY and CDR2 SVGAGI (reference sequence). The germline V and J ends were trimmed by 6 bases and 2 bases, with 11 bases remaining between them. This CDR3 is built from 14 residues. The CDR3 DNA sequence: TGTGCCAGCAGCCACACAGGGTCCAAAAACATTCAGTACTTC. This encodes CASSHTGSKNIQYF.

The rearrangement links TRBV6-1 to TRBJ2-3; 7 bases align to TRBD1. Germline values: CDR1 MNHNS, CDR2 SASEGT. Trimming removed 6 bases from V and 7 bases from J; junction bases left unmatched: 7. The CDR3 consists of 13 residues. The CDR3 here is CASRDRAVNTQYF. The CDR3 DNA sequence: TGTGCCAGCAGAGACAGGGCCGTGAATACGCAGTATTTT.

The CDR3 DNA sequence: TGCGCCAGCAGCTTGGAACTAGAGCAGTACTTC. Protein: CASSLELEQYF. V usage is TRBV5-1 and J usage is TRBJ2-7; D is undetermined. This CDR3 has 11 amino acids. V lost 0 bases, J lost 7 bases, and 5 bases lay in between. Looked up from germline, CDR1 is SGHRS and CDR2 is YFSETQ.

This rearrangement joins TRBV7-8 to TRBJ2-5, with 7 bases fitting TRBD2. J lost 7 bases, V lost 4 bases, and 9 bases had no gene match. Germline loops: CDR1 SGHVS, CDR2 FQNEAQ. The CDR3 runs to 14 residues. The CDR3 bases are TGTGCCAGCAGCTCGCGGGAGATGGGAGGGACCCAGTACTTC. Protein: CASSSREMGGTQYF.

The chain couples TRBV5-4 to TRBJ2-7; tentative D call: TRBD1 (6 bases). Germline values: CDR1 SGHNT, CDR2 YYREEE (reference sequence). This CDR3 comprises 14 residues. Trimming removed 4 bases from V and 3 bases from J, with 14 bases in between. CDR3 coding DNA: TGTGCCAGCAGCACCCGGGACAACGGCTACGAGCAGTACGTC. Amino acid sequence: CASSTRDNGYEQYV.

The J gene is TRBJ2-5, the V gene TRBV2; possible D gene TRBD1, 6 bases. The CDR3 loop spans 13 amino acids. Germline lookup yields CDR1 SNHLY and CDR2 FYNNEI. Trimming left V 4 bases short and J 7 bases short, with 13 bases between. CDR3 residues: CASSVGQFRTQYF. The CDR3 DNA reads TGTGCCAGCAGTGTAGGACAGTTTAGGACCCAGTACTTC.

The CDR3 coding sequence is TGTGCCAGCCGTGGAGGAAACTACCAAGAGACCCAGTACTTC. It codes for CASRGGNYQETQYF. The chain employs TRBV14 and TRBJ2-5; possible D gene TRBD2, 5 bases. This CDR3 has 14 amino acids. Looked up from germline, CDR1 is SGHDN and CDR2 is FVKESK. Trimming pared 8 bases from V and 0 bases from J, leaving 13 bases between.

The chain uses TRBV11-2 and TRBJ2-7, with TRBD2 identical over 13 bases. V trimming: 0 bases; J trimming: 5 bases; junction bases outside the gene matches: 1. Germline CDR1 and CDR2: SGHAT and FQNNGV. There are 15 residues in the CDR3. The chain's CDR3 is CASSLEGTSGNEQYF. CDR3 DNA sequence: TGTGCCAGCAGCTTAGAGGGGACTAGCGGGAACGAGCAGTACTTC.

J is TRBJ2-1 and V is TRBV25-1; a weak D match, TRBD2 (5 bases). The CDR3 length is 14 residues. The ends were cut back, 0 bases at V and 10 bases at J, with 13 bases in the middle. Germline CDR1 reads MGHDK; CDR2 reads SYGVNS. The CDR3 nucleotides are TGTGCCAGCAGTGAATATTTCCTTCCGGGGGAGCAGTTCTTC. This sequence encodes CASSEYFLPGEQFF.

The chain couples TRBV7-8 to TRBJ2-5; 8 bases align to TRBD1. Germline V gene lookup returns CDR1 SGHVS and CDR2 FQNEAQ. This CDR3 has 14 residues. V shed 1 base and J 3 bases; nucleotides not matched to a gene: 1. This CDR3 is CASSLGTGKETQYF. The CDR3 DNA reads TGTGCCAGCAGCTTAGGGACAGGGAAAGAGACCCAGTACTTC.

V gene TRBV30 combines with J gene TRBJ2-1; no definite D call. Germline V gene sequence: CDR1 GTSNPN, CDR2 SVGIG (reference sequence). The CDR3 is made up of 15 amino acids. V was trimmed by 0 bases and J by 2 bases, leaving 11 bases between them. CDR3 nucleotides: TGTGCCTGGAGTGTAACTAACCCCACCTACAATGAGCAGTTCTTC. This translates into CAWSVTNPTYNEQFF.

CDR3 residues: CAWSNMLASAGELFF. Here the CDR3 DNA reads TGTGCCTGGAGTAACATGCTAGCGTCCGCCGGGGAGCTGTTTTTT. The chain links TRBV30 to TRBJ2-2; D is perhaps TRBD2 (6 bases). V lost 2 bases and J lost 6, with 16 bases in between. From germline, CDR1 is GTSNPN and CDR2 SVGIG (reference sequence). The CDR3 has 15 amino acids.

J is TRBJ1-5 and V is TRBV6-1, with D maybe TRBD1 (5 bases). The CDR3 extends over 14 amino acids. Germline CDR1 reads MNHNS; CDR2 reads SASEGT. V lost 2 bases to trimming and J lost 9 bases, with 14 bases between them. The CDR3 nucleotides are TGTGCCAGCAGTGAACTGACAGACCTATCGCCCCAGCATTTT. It codes for CASSELTDLSPQHF.

The chain is built from TRBV25-1 and TRBJ2-2, with 8 nucleotides matching TRBD2. CDR1 is MGHDK and CDR2 is SYGVNS in the germline V gene. Germline trimming cut 6 bases from V and 7 bases from J; bases unmatched to any gene: 10. The CDR3 has 15 amino acids. CDR3 in amino acids: CASSPGAGEVGELFF. In nucleotides, the CDR3 is TGTGCCAGCAGCCCGGGAGCGGGAGAGGTCGGGGAGCTGTTTTTT.

The chain combines TRBV29-1 with TRBJ1-1, with D unresolved. Trimming took off 6 bases at V and 7 bases at J, with 12 bases between the two ends. There are 11 residues in the CDR3. Looked up from germline, CDR1 is SQVTM and CDR2 is ANQGSEA. The CDR3 nucleotides read TGCAGCGTCACGAATCGCGGTGAAGCTTTCTTT. The encoded protein is CSVTNRGEAFF. Full variable domain (rest looked up from reference TRBV29-1 and TRBJ1-1): SAVISQKPSRDICQRGTSLTIQCQVDSQVTMMFWYRQQPGQSLTLIATANQGSEATYESGFVIDKFPISRPNLTFSTLTVSNMSPEDSSIYLCSVTNRGEAFFGQGTRLTVV.

This sequence joins TRBV7-2 and TRBJ2-1; 11 positions agree with TRBD2. The germline CDR1 and CDR2 sequences are SGHTA and FQGNSA. The CDR3 runs to 14 residues. Germline trimming cut 2 bases from V and 9 bases from J; bases unmatched to any gene: 3. The CDR3 sequence: CASSLLGLAGEQFF. CDR3 coding DNA: TGTGCCAGCAGCTTATTAGGACTAGCGGGTGAGCAGTTCTTC.

The rearrangement uses TRBV11-3 and TRBJ2-7; possible D gene TRBD2, 6 bases. The CDR3 extends over 14 amino acids. Trimming removed 5 bases from V and 1 base from J, with 12 bases in between. In germline, CDR1 is SGHNT, CDR2 YENEEA. In nucleotides, the CDR3 is TGTGCCAGCAGCGCCGCGGGGAAATCCTACGAGCAGTACTTC. Translated, it gives CASSAAGKSYEQYF.

The rearrangement joins TRBV25-1 to TRBJ1-1, with no clear D. Germline V gene data show CDR1 as MGHDK and CDR2 as SYGVNS. Deletions cut 2 bases from V and 7 bases from J, with 8 bases between. The CDR3 is 12 amino acids. The CDR3 coding sequence is TGTGCCAGCAGTGAACGTATCAGTGAAGCTTTCTTT. It translates to CASSERISEAFF.

The genes are TRBV7-9 and TRBJ2-1, with 8 bases aligning to TRBD2. CDR1 and CDR2 from the germline V gene are SEHNR and FQNEAQ (reference sequence). This CDR3 is 16 amino acids long. The junction had 10 bases not matched to a gene; V was cut back by 2 bases and J by 7 bases. The CDR3 loop reads CASSLLVVSGKNEQFF. CDR3 DNA sequence: TGTGCCAGCAGCTTATTGGTTGTTAGCGGGAAGAATGAGCAGTTCTTC.